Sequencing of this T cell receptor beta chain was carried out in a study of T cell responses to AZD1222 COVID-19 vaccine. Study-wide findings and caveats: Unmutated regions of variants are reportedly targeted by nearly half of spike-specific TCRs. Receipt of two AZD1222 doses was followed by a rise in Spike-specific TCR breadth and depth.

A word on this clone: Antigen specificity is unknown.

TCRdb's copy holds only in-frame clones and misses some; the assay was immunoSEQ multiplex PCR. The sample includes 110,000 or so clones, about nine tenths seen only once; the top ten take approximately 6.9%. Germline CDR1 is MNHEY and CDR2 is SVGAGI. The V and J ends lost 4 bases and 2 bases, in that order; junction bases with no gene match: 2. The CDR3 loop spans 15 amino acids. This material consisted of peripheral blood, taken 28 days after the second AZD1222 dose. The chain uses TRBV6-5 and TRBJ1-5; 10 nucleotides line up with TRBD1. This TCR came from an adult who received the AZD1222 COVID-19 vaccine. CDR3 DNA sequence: TGTGCCAGCAGTTTTGGACAGGGGGGCAATCAGCCCCAGCATTTT. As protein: CASSFGQGGNQPQHF.